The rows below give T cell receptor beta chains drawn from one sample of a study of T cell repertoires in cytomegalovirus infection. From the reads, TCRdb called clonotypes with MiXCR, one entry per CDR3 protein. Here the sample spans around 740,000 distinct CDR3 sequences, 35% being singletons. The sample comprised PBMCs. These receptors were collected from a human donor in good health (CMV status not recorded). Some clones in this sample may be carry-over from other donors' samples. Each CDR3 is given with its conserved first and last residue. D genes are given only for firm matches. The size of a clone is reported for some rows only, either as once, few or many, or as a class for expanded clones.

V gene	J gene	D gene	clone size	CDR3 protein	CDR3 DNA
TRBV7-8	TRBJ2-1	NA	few	CASSSNRGGGEQFF	TGTGCCAGCAGCTCAAACAGGGGAGGAGGTGAGCAGTTCTTC
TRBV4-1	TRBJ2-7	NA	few	CASSQRSGSYEQYF	TGCGCCAGCAGCCAACGATCCGGGAGCTACGAGCAGTACTTC
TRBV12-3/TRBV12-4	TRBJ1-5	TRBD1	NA	CASTQDRAFNQPQHF	TGTGCCAGCACCCAGGACAGGGCGTTCAATCAGCCCCAGCATTTT
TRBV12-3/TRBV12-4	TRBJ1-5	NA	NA	CASNRDISNQPQHF	TGTGCCAGTAATCGGGACATAAGCAATCAGCCCCAGCATTTT
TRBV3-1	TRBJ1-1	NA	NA	CASSQGVAMNTEAFF	TGTGCCAGCAGCCAAGGAGTCGCAATGAACACTGAAGCTTTCTTT
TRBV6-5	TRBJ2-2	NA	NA	CASSARVRGTGELFF	TGTGCCAGCAGTGCCAGGGTTAGGGGGACCGGGGAGCTGTTTTTT
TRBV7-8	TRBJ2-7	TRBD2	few	CASSLAGRGLAAHEQYF	TGTGCCAGCAGCTTAGCCGGACGCGGACTAGCGGCCCACGAGCAGTACTTC
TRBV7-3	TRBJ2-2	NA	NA	CASRAGARNTGELFF	TGTGCCAGCCGCGCGGGGGCGAGGAACACCGGGGAGCTGTTTTTT
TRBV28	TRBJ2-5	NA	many	CASSWQGTRQETQYF	TGTGCCAGCAGTTGGCAGGGAACCCGCCAAGAGACCCAGTACTTC
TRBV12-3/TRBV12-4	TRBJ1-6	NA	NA	CATQRSSYNSPLHF	TGTGCCACCCAAAGAAGCTCCTATAATTCACCCCTCCACTTT
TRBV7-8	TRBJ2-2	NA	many	CASSQSTPLVTQELFF	TGTGCCAGCAGCCAATCGACCCCCCTTGTAACGCAGGAGCTGTTTTTT
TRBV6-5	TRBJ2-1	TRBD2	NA	CASSSSGLGRVGRSSYNEQFF	TGTGCCAGCAGTTCCTCGGGACTAGGGAGGGTCGGTCGCAGCTCCTACAATGAGCAGTTCTTC
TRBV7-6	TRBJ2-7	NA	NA	CASSPREGVGHIAGAIYEQYF	TGTGCCAGCAGCCCACGAGAGGGGGTCGGTCATATCGCGGGAGCAATCTACGAGCAGTACTTC
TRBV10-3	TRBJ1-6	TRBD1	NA	CATRQGYTLHF	TGTGCCACCAGACAGGGGTACACCCTCCACTTT
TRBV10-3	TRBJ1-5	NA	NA	CAIRGPNQPQHF	TGTGCCATCCGCGGACCCAACCAGCCCCAGCATTTT
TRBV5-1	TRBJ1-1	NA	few	CASSLEPGMNTEAFF	TGCGCCAGCAGCTTGGAGCCGGGGATGAACACTGAAGCTTTCTTT
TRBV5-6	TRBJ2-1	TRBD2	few	CASSLEGSGRYTYNEQFF	TGTGCCAGCAGCTTGGAAGGGTCCGGGAGGTATACCTACAATGAGCAGTTCTTC
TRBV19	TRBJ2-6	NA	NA	CASSFTIGGANVLTF	TGTGCCAGTAGTTTCACCATCGGAGGGGCCAACGTCCTGACTTTC
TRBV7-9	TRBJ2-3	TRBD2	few	CASSPRGVASTDTQYF	TGTGCCAGCAGCCCCCGGGGGGTGGCCTCCACAGATACGCAGTATTTT
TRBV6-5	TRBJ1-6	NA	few	CASRRGTDSPLHF	TGTGCCAGCAGGCGCGGGACGGATTCACCCCTCCACTTT
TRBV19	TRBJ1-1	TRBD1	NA	CASSSPAGGTEAFF	TGTGCCAGTAGTAGTCCCGCAGGGGGCACTGAAGCTTTCTTT
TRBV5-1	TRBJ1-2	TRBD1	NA	CASSRTGQLAEGYTF	TGCGCCAGCAGCAGGACAGGACAGCTCGCGGAGGGCTACACCTTC
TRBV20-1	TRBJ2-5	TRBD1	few	CSARPWGQDKETQYF	TGCAGTGCTAGGCCCTGGGGACAGGACAAAGAGACCCAGTACTTC
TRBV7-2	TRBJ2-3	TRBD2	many	CASSNPGTSGTGVDTQYF	TGTGCCAGCAGCAATCCCGGGACTAGCGGGACTGGCGTCGATACGCAGTATTTT
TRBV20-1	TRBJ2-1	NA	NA	CSAPDLRGIEQFF	TGCAGTGCTCCCGACCTACGGGGGATAGAGCAGTTCTTC
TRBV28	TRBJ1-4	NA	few	CASSPPTGATNEKLFF	TGTGCCAGCAGTCCCCCGACAGGCGCAACTAATGAAAAACTGTTTTTT
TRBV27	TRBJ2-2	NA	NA	CASSPRTPVNAGKLFF	TGTGCCAGCAGTCCACGGACACCTGTTAACGCCGGGAAGCTGTTTTTT
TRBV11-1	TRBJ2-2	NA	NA	CASSYLSPGELFF	TGTGCCAGCAGCTACCTAAGCCCCGGGGAGCTGTTTTTT